This entry features one TCR beta chain sequence. The data stem from a study of technical replicates of blood from several donors. TCRdb's table, derived via immunoSEQ multiplex PCR, lists solely in-frame clones and lacks some. In the table there are just over 70,000 clones, approximately 96% of which are singletons. CDR3 length: 15 residues. V shed 1 base, J shed 7 bases, and the junction held 8 bases outside the gene matches. CDR1 and CDR2 from the germline V gene are LNHDA and SQIVND (reference sequence). Specimen: T cells isolated from PBMCs. The rearrangement uses TRBV19 and TRBJ1-2; 8 nucleotides match TRBD1. The sequence derives from a human donor in good health. CDR3 sequence reads: CASSIGTGTRIGYTF. CDR3 DNA sequence: TGTGCCAGTAGTATAGGGACAGGGACCCGGATTGGCTACACCTTC.